These 24 T cell receptor beta chains were sequenced from one sample in a study of cytomegalovirus exposure and HLA in healthy donors. Profiled with immunoSEQ multiplex PCR; TCRdb holds only in-frame clones, not every one. The repertoire consists of about 350,000 clones, with around 90% occurring once and the leading ten covering about 1.2%. Sequencing was performed on PBMCs. The receptors stem from a woman aged 30 to 39 in good health and CMV-seropositive.

The chain combines TRBV15 with TRBJ2-7; D possibly corresponds to TRBD2 (5 bases). Germline V gives CDR1 LNHNV, CDR2 YYDKDF (reference sequence). Trimming stripped 1 base from V and 3 bases from J, with 13 bases between. CDR3 length: 15 residues. The CDR3 DNA reads as TGTGCCACCAGCAGAGTGGTAGGGAGTGACTACGAGCAGTACTTC. Translating gives CATSRVVGSDYEQYF.

This clone appeared a single time. The V gene is TRBV5-6, the J gene TRBJ1-3; no clear D. V gave up 3 bases and J gave up 0 bases, with 10 bases separating them. This CDR3 has 15 amino acids. Germline CDR1 is SGHDT and CDR2 is YYEEEE. The CDR3 loop is CASSYGPSSGNTIYF. Written as DNA, the CDR3 is TGTGCCAGCAGCTACGGACCGAGCTCTGGAAACACCATATATTTT.

This clone was seen a few times. The CDR3, as DNA: TGTGCCAGTAGTCAGGACAGCTATAGCAATCAGCCCCAGCATTTT. Its translation is CASSQDSYSNQPQHF. J is TRBJ1-5 and V is TRBV19; the D gene is possibly TRBD1 (6 bases). This CDR3 is 15 amino acids long. V was cut by 5 bases and J by 0 bases, with 11 bases left in between. Germline CDR1 LNHDA, CDR2 SQIVND (reference sequence).

The J gene is TRBJ2-3, the V gene TRBV2; no clear D gene. This CDR3 has 13 amino acids. V lost 5 bases to trimming and J lost 5 bases, with 11 bases between them. Germline assignment: CDR1 SNHLY and CDR2 FYNNEI. CDR3 bases: TGTGCCAGCAGTCCTCTCTTAGGAGATACGCAGTATTTT. It translates to CASSPLLGDTQYF. The complete variable domain, with remaining parts taken from reference TRBV2 and TRBJ2-3, reads EPEVTQTPSHQVTQMGQEVILRCVPISNHLYFYWYRQILGQKVEFLVSFYNNEISEKSEIFDDQFSVERPDGSNFTLKIRSTKLEDSAMYFCASSPLLGDTQYFGPGTRLTVL.

This sequence joins TRBV7-7 and TRBJ2-3; D remains unclear. Deletions cut 1 base from V and 2 bases from J, with 10 bases between. This CDR3 is 15 amino acids long. The germline CDR1 and CDR2 sequences are SSHAT and FNYEAQ (reference sequence). The CDR3 DNA sequence: TGTGCCAGCAGCTTAGGCGCCTCCCACACAGATACGCAGTATTTT. It is translated as CASSLGASHTDTQYF. Looking up the rest from reference TRBV7-7 and TRBJ2-3 gives the full variable domain: GAGVSQSPRYKVTKRGQDVTLRCDPISSHATLYWYQQALGQGPEFLTYFNYEAQPDKSGLPSDRFSAERPEGSISTLTIQRTEQRDSAMYRCASSLGASHTDTQYFGPGTRLTVL.

The rearrangement uses TRBV7-2 and TRBJ2-7; the D is unclear. CDR1 SGHTA and CDR2 FQGNSA come from the germline V gene. This CDR3 is 11 amino acids long. Trimming left V 5 bases short and J 6 bases short, with 8 bases between. Written as DNA, the CDR3 is TGTGCCAGCAGCGCACATTTCGAGCAGTACTTC. Its translation is CASSAHFEQYF. The whole variable domain, remainder taken from reference TRBV7-2 and TRBJ2-7, is GAGVSQSPSNKVTEKGKDVELRCDPISGHTALYWYRQSLGQGLEFLIYFQGNSAPDKSGLPSDRFSAERTGGSVSTLTIQRTQQEDSAVYLCASSAHFEQYFGPGTRLTVT.

This chain connects TRBV20-1 to TRBJ1-6; D unresolved. The V gene lost 0 bases and the J gene lost 12 bases, with 6 bases spanning the gap. Germline-derived CDR1 and CDR2 are DFQATT and SNEGSKA (reference sequence). This CDR3 spans 11 amino acids. The CDR3 coding sequence is TGCAGTGCTAGAGAGGGCAGACCCCTCCACTTT. This encodes CSAREGRPLHF.

This clone has just a few counts. The chain joins TRBV6-5 to TRBJ2-7; no clear D. V was cut by 3 bases and J by 7 bases, with 7 bases left in between. This CDR3 spans 11 amino acids. Germline CDR1 and CDR2: MNHEY and SVGAGI. The CDR3 coding sequence is TGTGCCAGCAGTTATTTAGGGGAGCAGTACTTC. This gives the protein CASSYLGEQYF.

There are a few counts of this clone. In DNA form, the CDR3 reads TGTGCCAGCAGCTTCAGGGGGGGCTCCTATGGCTACACCTTC. As protein: CASSFRGGSYGYTF. The V and J genes are TRBV5-6 and TRBJ1-2, with 7 bases fitting TRBD1. The trim removed 2 bases at V and 4 bases at J, leaving 5 bases unmatched. There are 14 residues in the CDR3. Germline V gives CDR1 SGHDT, CDR2 YYEEEE.

V usage is TRBV6-5 and J usage is TRBJ2-1; D not certain. The V and J ends lost 2 bases and 0 bases respectively, with 5 bases between them. CDR1 is MNHEY and CDR2 is SVGAGI in the germline V gene. The CDR3 length is 14 residues. CDR3 nucleotide sequence: TGTGCCAGCAGTTACGAGCCCTCCTACAATGAGCAGTTCTTC. Protein product: CASSYEPSYNEQFF.

The chain recombines TRBV15 with TRBJ2-1, with D perhaps TRBD2 (6 bases). The germline V and J ends were trimmed by 4 bases and 9 bases, with 10 bases remaining between them. CDR3 length equals 12 residues. From germline, CDR1 is LNHNV and CDR2 YYDKDF (reference sequence). CDR3 nucleotides: TGTGCCACCAGCAATGGGGGGACTGAGCAGTTCTTC. This encodes CATSNGGTEQFF.

The chain recombines TRBV6-5 with TRBJ1-2, with D possibly matching TRBD1 (5 bases). The length of the CDR3 is 15 residues. Germline loops: CDR1 MNHEY, CDR2 SVGAGI. The ends were cut back, 6 bases at V and 8 bases at J, with 22 bases in the middle. The CDR3 is CASRTGGVKVGGYTF. In DNA, the CDR3 is TGTGCCAGCAGGACTGGGGGGGTCAAGGTGGGAGGCTACACCTTC.

The chain recombines TRBV2 with TRBJ2-7; D remains ambiguous. Germline CDR1 SNHLY, CDR2 FYNNEI. The CDR3 extends over 13 amino acids. V lost 1 base, J lost 0 bases, and 4 bases lay in between. The CDR3 DNA is TGTGCCAGCAGTGAAGGGTCCTCCTACGAGCAGTACTTC. This gives the protein CASSEGSSYEQYF.

The V gene is TRBV15, the J gene TRBJ2-2, with D unclear. The CDR3 contains 15 residues. Trimming took 4 bases from V and 0 from J, leaving 9 bases between them. Germline lookup yields CDR1 LNHNV and CDR2 YYDKDF (reference sequence). The CDR3: CATSTLTANTGELFF. The CDR3 DNA sequence: TGTGCCACCAGCACCCTGACGGCGAACACCGGGGAGCTGTTTTTT.

The chain employs TRBV5-1 and TRBJ2-7; possibly TRBD1 or TRBD2 for D (5 bases each). CDR1 is SGHRS and CDR2 is YFSETQ in the germline V gene. V lost 4 bases, J lost 2 bases, and 19 bases lay in between. The CDR3 spans 16 residues. This chain's CDR3 is CASSLRERGWAYEQYF. Here the CDR3 DNA reads TGCGCCAGCAGCCTTCGAGAGAGGGGTTGGGCCTACGAGCAGTACTTC.

The chain joins TRBV29-1 to TRBJ1-3; TRBD1 matches 7 bases. With 2 bases clipped from V and 0 bases from J, the junction kept 10 bases outside the gene matches. Per the germline V gene, CDR1 is SQVTM and CDR2 is ANQGSEA. The CDR3 is made up of 17 amino acids. Here the CDR3 DNA reads TGCAGCGTTGAAAGACCCCGGGACAGTGACTCTGGAAACACCATATATTTT. This sequence encodes CSVERPRDSDSGNTIYF.

The J gene is TRBJ2-3, the V gene TRBV6-5; 10 nucleotides match TRBD2. The V and J ends lost 2 bases and 1 base, in that order; junction bases with no gene match: 0. CDR1 is MNHEY, CDR2 SVGAGI, per germline. The CDR3 is 15 amino acids. The CDR3 spells CASSYLAGGTDTQYF. CDR3 DNA sequence: TGTGCCAGCAGTTACCTAGCGGGGGGCACAGATACGCAGTATTTT.

This clone was recorded only once. The V and J genes are TRBV10-3 and TRBJ1-1; TRBD1 is a possible D gene (5 bases). The V end was cut by 0 bases, the J end by 10 bases, with 15 bases between. Germline V gene lookup returns CDR1 ENHRY and CDR2 SYGVKD. The CDR3 has 14 residues. CDR3 sequence: CAISESGGEGAAFF. In nucleotides, the CDR3 is TGTGCCATCAGTGAGTCTGGAGGGGAAGGGGCAGCTTTCTTT.

The CDR3 region has the DNA TGTGCCAGCAGCTTGAGGACAGGGGAGGGCCGTGAAGCTTTCTTT. It is translated as CASSLRTGEGREAFF. The V gene is TRBV7-2, the J gene TRBJ1-1; 9 bases are a match to TRBD1. With 3 bases clipped from V and 7 bases from J, the junction kept 9 bases outside the gene matches. In germline, CDR1 is SGHTA, CDR2 FQGNSA. The CDR3 spans 15 residues. Full variable domain (outside the CDR3, taken from reference TRBV7-2 and TRBJ1-1): GAGVSQSPSNKVTEKGKDVELRCDPISGHTALYWYRQSLGQGLEFLIYFQGNSAPDKSGLPSDRFSAERTGGSVSTLTIQRTQQEDSAVYLCASSLRTGEGREAFFGQGTRLTVV.

The V and J genes are TRBV6-5 and TRBJ1-2, with TRBD1 matching over 11 bases. V lost 10 bases and J lost 5; bases outside the gene matches: 6. This CDR3 is 13 amino acids long. Germline V CDR1 and CDR2: MNHEY, SVGAGI. The CDR3 protein is CATNRDRGYGYTF. Written as DNA, the CDR3 is TGTGCCACCAACCGGGACAGGGGGTATGGCTACACCTTC.

The CDR3 nucleotides are TGTGCCACCAAAATTGGAGGGGCCCCGGAGGATCTTTACAATGAGCAGTTCTTC. Its translation is CATKIGGAPEDLYNEQFF. The rearrangement uses TRBV28 and TRBJ2-1; tentatively, D is TRBD2 (6 bases). Germline CDR1 is MDHEN and CDR2 is SYDVKM. Deletions cut 10 bases from V and 4 bases from J, with 29 bases between. The CDR3 has 18 amino acids.

The chain links TRBV7-3 to TRBJ1-1, with D possibly matching TRBD1 (5 bases). The V and J ends lost 5 bases and 6 bases respectively, with 22 bases between them. CDR1 is SGHTA, CDR2 FQGTGA, per germline. This CDR3 comprises 16 residues. The CDR3 here is CASSTRSGTGSAEAFF. The CDR3 DNA sequence: TGTGCCAGCAGCACACGCTCCGGGACCGGTTCAGCTGAAGCTTTCTTT.

The chain joins TRBV30 to TRBJ1-6; D unclear. The V gene lost 1 base and the J gene lost 7 bases, with 11 bases spanning the gap. The CDR3 length is 14 residues. Germline CDR1 reads GTSNPN; CDR2 reads SVGIG (reference sequence). CDR3 nucleotide sequence: TGTGCCTGGAGTGGGTTACAGATAAATTCACCCCTCCACTTT. Amino acids: CAWSGLQINSPLHF. The variable domain in full, with the rest retrieved from reference TRBV30 and TRBJ1-6, is SQTIHQWPATLVQPVGSPLSLECTVEGTSNPNLYWYRQAAGRGLQLLFYSVGIGQISSEVPQNLSASRPQDRQFILSSKKLLLSDSGFYLCAWSGLQINSPLHFGNGTRLTVT.

The gene calls are TRBV7-3 and TRBJ2-3; possible D gene TRBD1, 5 bases. The V gene lost 3 bases and the J gene lost 0 bases, with 10 bases spanning the gap. The germline CDR1 and CDR2 sequences are SGHTA and FQGTGA. This CDR3 has 15 residues. The DNA of the CDR3 is TGTGCCAGCAGCTTGGTAGGGGTTAGCACAGATACGCAGTATTTT. Its translation: CASSLVGVSTDTQYF.